Listed here is a single TCR beta chain. Antigen unknown. The V gene's germline CDR1 is SEHNR and CDR2 FQNEAQ (reference sequence). V gave up 3 bases and J gave up 8 bases, with 10 bases separating them. The CDR3 totals 12 residues. The data were obtained in a study of PD-1 blockade in classical Hodgkin lymphoma. This sample's time point: cycle 4 day 1 (C4D1), after 6 weeks of nivolumab. Patients all relapsed after autologous stem cell transplantation, and there was variation in brentuximab vedotin exposure. TCRdb keeps only in-frame clones here, not all; method: immunoSEQ multiplex PCR. The sample comprises about 93,000 clones, around four fifths of which are singletons, and about 9.4% rests with the top ten. The study, taken as a whole, reports: Significant TCR diversity gains by C4D1 occurred in CD4+ but not CD8+ cells. Whatever underlies the repertoire differences (possibly disease activity or prior therapy) remains undefined.

Sample: peripheral blood mononuclear cells (PBMCs), taken before the fourth cycle of nivolumab. This chain connects TRBV7-9 to TRBJ1-2; D is undetermined. The source is a human donor with classical Hodgkin lymphoma. In DNA form, the CDR3 reads TGTGCCAGCAGCTTGTCCGGGGAAGGCTACACCTTC. Translating it yields CASSLSGEGYTF.